The subject of this entry is one T cell receptor beta chain. This sample is part of a study of CD4 and CD8 cells across lung adenocarcinoma regions. TCRdb redid the calling of the PCR reads with MiXCR, one entry per CDR3 protein. The sample holds 9,500 to 12,000 distinct CDR3 sequences, roughly 50% seen once. Donors had localized lung adenocarcinoma, a non-small cell lung cancer. CDR1 is SGHTA and CDR2 is FQGNSA in the germline V gene. J lost 7 bases, V lost 0 bases, and 6 bases had no gene match. The CDR3 has 17 amino acids. The material sequenced was CD4+ T cells from the center of a lung tumor. The receptor's source is a male donor with lung adenocarcinoma. The CD4 and CD8 labels of this study may be unreliable. J is TRBJ2-1 and V is TRBV7-2, with TRBD2 matching over 13 bases. The CDR3 region is CASSLAGGTSGTNEQFF. CDR3 sequence (DNA): TGTGCCAGCAGCTTAGCAGGAGGGACTAGCGGGACAAATGAGCAGTTCTTC.